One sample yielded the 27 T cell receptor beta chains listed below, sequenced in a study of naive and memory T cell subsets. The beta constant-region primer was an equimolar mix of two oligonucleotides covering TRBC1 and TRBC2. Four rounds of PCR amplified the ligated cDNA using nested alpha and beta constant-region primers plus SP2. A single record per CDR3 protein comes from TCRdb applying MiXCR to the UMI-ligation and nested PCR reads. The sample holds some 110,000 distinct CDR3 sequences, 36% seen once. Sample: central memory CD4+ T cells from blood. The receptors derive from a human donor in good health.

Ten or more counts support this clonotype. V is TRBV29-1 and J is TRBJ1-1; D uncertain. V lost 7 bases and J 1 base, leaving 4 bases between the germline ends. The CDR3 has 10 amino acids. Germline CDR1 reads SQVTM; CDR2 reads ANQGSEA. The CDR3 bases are TGCAGCGGTAGGAACACTGAAGCTTTCTTT. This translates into CSGRNTEAFF. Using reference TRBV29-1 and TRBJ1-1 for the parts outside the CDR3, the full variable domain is SAVISQKPSRDICQRGTSLTIQCQVDSQVTMMFWYRQQPGQSLTLIATANQGSEATYESGFVIDKFPISRPNLTFSTLTVSNMSPEDSSIYLCSGRNTEAFFGQGTRLTVV.

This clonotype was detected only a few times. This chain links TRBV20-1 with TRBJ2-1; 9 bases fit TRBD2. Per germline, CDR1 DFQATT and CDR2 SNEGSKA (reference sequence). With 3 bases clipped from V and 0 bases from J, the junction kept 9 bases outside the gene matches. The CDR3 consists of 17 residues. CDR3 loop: CSASVLAGDRSYNEQFF. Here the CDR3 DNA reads TGCAGTGCTAGTGTACTAGCGGGCGACCGCTCCTACAATGAGCAGTTCTTC.

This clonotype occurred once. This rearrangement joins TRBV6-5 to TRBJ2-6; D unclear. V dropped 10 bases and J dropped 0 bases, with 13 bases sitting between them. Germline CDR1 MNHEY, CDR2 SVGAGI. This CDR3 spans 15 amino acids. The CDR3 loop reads CAIGTASSGANVLTF. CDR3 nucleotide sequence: TGTGCCATAGGCACGGCCAGCTCTGGGGCCAACGTCCTGACTTTC.

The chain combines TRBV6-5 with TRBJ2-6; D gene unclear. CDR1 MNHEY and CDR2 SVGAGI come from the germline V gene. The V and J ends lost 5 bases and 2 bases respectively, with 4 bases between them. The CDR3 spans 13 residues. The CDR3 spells CASSLPGANVLTF. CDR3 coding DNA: TGTGCCAGCAGTCTTCCTGGGGCCAACGTCCTGACTTTC.

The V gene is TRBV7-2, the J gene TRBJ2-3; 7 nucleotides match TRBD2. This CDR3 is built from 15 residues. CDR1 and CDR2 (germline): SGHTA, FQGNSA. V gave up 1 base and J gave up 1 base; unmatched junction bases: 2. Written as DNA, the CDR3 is TGTGCCAGCAGCTTAGACGCGGGGGGCACAGATACGCAGTATTTT. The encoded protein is CASSLDAGGTDTQYF.

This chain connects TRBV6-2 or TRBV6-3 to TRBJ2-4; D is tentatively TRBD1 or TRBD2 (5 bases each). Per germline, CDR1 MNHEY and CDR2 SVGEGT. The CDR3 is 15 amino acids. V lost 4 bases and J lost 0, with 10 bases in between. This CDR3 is CASSWGGGAKNIQYF. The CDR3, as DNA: TGTGCCAGCAGTTGGGGCGGAGGAGCCAAAAACATTCAGTACTTC.

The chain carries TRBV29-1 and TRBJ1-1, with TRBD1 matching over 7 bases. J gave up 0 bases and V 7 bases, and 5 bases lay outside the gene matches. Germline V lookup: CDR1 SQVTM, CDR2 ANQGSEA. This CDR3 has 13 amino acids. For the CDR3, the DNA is TGCAGCGGAGTGGGACAGCTGAACACTGAAGCTTTCTTT. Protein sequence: CSGVGQLNTEAFF. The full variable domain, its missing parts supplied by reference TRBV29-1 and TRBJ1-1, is SAVISQKPSRDICQRGTSLTIQCQVDSQVTMMFWYRQQPGQSLTLIATANQGSEATYESGFVIDKFPISRPNLTFSTLTVSNMSPEDSSIYLCSGVGQLNTEAFFGQGTRLTVV.

The CDR3 sequence: CASRSGLLGGDGYTF. The CDR3 nucleotides are TGTGCCAGCAGATCGGGACTCCTGGGTGGAGATGGCTACACCTTC. The chain carries TRBV6-2 or TRBV6-3 and TRBJ1-2; a possible D gene is TRBD1 (5 bases). CDR3 length equals 15 residues. Trimming removed 6 bases at V and 6 bases at J, with 20 bases between. Germline CDR1 is MNHEY and CDR2 is SVGEGT.

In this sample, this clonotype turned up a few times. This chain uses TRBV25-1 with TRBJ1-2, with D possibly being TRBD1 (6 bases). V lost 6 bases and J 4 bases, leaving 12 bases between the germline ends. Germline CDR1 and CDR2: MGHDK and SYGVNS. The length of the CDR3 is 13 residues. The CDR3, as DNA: TGTGCCAGCAGCGTGGACAGACCCTATGGCTACACCTTC. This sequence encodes CASSVDRPYGYTF.

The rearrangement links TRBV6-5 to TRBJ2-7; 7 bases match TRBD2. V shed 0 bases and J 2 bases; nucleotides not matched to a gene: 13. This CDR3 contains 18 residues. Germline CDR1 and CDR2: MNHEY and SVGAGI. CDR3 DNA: TGTGCCAGCAGTTACTCGATGGCGGGTCAGGGACTAACCTACGAGCAGTACTTC. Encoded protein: CASSYSMAGQGLTYEQYF.

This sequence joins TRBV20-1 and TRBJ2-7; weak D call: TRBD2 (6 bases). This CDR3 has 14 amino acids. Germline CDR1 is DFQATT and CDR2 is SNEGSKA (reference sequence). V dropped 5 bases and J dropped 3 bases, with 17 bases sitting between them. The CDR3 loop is CSALKGGGSYEQYF. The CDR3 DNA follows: TGCAGTGCTTTGAAAGGCGGAGGGAGCTACGAGCAGTACTTC.

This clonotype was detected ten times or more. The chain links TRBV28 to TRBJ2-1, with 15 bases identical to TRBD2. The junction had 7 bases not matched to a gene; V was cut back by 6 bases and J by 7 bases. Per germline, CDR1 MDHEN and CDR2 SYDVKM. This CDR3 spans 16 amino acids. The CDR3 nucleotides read TGTGCCAGCAGGGGGGGGGGACTAGCGGGAGGTAATGAGCAGTTCTTC. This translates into CASRGGGLAGGNEQFF.

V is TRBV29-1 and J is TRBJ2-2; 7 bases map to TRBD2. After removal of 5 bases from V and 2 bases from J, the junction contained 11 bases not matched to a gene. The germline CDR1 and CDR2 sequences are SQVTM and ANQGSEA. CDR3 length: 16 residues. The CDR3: CSVHSSTSANTGELFF. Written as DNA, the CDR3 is TGCAGCGTTCACTCTTCTACTAGCGCTAACACCGGGGAGCTGTTTTTT.

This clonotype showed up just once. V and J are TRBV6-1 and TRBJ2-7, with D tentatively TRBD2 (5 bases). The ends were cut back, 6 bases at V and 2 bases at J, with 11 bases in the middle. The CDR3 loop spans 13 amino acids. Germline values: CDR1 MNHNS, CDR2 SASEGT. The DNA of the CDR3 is TGTGCCAGCAGACAAGCCGGGGCCTACGAGCAGTACTTC. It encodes CASRQAGAYEQYF.

The CDR3 region is CAWSDHLAWETQYF. CDR3 coding DNA: TGTGCCTGGAGTGATCATCTAGCTTGGGAGACCCAGTACTTC. This chain connects TRBV30 to TRBJ2-5; D perhaps matches TRBD2 (5 bases). This CDR3 comprises 14 residues. With 1 base removed from V and 5 bases from J, the gap between germline ends came to 14 bases. Germline V CDR1 and CDR2: GTSNPN, SVGIG (reference sequence).

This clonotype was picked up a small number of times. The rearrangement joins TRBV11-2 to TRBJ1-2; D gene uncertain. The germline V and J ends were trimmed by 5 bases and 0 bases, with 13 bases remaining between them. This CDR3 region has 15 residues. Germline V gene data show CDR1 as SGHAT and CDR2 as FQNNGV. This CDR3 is CASSAGPGANYGYTF. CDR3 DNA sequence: TGTGCCAGCAGCGCTGGTCCGGGCGCTAACTATGGCTACACCTTC. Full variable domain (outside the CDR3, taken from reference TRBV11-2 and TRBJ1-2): EAGVAQSPRYKIIEKRQSVAFWCNPISGHATLYWYQQILGQGPKLLIQFQNNGVVDDSQLPKDRFSAERLKGVDSTLKIQPAKLEDSAVYLCASSAGPGANYGYTFGSGTRLTVV.

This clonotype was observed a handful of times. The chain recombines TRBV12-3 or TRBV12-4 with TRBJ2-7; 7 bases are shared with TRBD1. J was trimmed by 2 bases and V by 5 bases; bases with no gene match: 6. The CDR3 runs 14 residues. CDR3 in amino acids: CASSPGGTTYEQYF. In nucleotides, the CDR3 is TGTGCCAGCAGTCCAGGGGGAACTACCTACGAGCAGTACTTC.

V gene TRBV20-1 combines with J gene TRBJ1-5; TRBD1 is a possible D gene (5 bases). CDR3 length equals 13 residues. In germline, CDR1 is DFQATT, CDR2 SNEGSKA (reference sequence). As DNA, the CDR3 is TGCGCTGCGGGGGGGAAGAGGGATCAGCCCCAGCATTTT. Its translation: CAAGGKRDQPQHF.

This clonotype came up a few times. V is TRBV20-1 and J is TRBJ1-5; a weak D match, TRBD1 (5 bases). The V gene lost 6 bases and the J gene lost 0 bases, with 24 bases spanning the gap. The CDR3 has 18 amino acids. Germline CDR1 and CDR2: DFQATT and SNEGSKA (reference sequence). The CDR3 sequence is CSAPFSDSQTYSNQPQHF. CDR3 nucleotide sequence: TGCAGTGCCCCATTCTCTGACAGCCAGACATATAGCAATCAGCCCCAGCATTTT.

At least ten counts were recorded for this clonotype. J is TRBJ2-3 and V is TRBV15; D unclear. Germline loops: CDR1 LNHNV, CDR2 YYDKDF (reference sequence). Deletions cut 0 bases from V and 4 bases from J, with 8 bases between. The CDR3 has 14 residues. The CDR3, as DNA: TGTGCCACCAGCAGAGATCGGTCGTCAGATACGCAGTATTTT. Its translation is CATSRDRSSDTQYF.

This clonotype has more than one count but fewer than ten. The CDR3 DNA reads TGTGCCAGCAGAAGAGAGGGAAGCTCCTACAATGAGCAGTTCTTC. Translation: CASRREGSSYNEQFF. The chain employs TRBV27 and TRBJ2-1; D might be TRBD2 (5 bases). The germline V gene encodes CDR1 MNHEY and CDR2 SMNVEV (reference sequence). Trimming took off 6 bases at V and 0 bases at J, with 12 bases between the two ends. CDR3 length: 15 amino acids.

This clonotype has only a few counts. The CDR3 region is CAGESGIVYEQYF. CDR3 coding DNA: TGTGCCGGTGAAAGCGGGATCGTTTACGAGCAGTACTTC. This rearrangement joins TRBV28 to TRBJ2-7, with TRBD2 matching 7 bases. CDR1 and CDR2 from the germline V gene are MDHEN and SYDVKM. V shed 11 bases and J 4 bases; nucleotides not matched to a gene: 11. CDR3 length: 13 amino acids.

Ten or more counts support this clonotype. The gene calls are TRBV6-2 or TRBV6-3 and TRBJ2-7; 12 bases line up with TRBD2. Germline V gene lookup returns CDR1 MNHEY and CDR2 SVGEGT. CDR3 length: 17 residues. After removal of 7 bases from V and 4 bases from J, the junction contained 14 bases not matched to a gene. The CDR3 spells CASTNMGKTSGRYEQYF. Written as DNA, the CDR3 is TGTGCCAGCACCAATATGGGGAAGACTAGCGGGAGATACGAGCAGTACTTC.

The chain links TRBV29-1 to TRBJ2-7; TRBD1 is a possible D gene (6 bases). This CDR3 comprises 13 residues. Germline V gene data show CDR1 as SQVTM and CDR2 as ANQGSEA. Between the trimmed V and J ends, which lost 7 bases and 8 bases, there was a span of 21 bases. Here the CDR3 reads CSARTSDRSKQYF. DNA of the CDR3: TGCAGCGCCCGTACTTCAGACAGGTCGAAGCAGTACTTC.

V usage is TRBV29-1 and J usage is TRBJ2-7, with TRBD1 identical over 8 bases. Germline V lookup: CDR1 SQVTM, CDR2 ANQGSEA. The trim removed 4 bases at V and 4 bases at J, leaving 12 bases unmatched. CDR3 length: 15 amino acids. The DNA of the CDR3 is TGCAGCGTTGGGTCCACCGGGACAGGTTTTTACGAGCAGTACTTC. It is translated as CSVGSTGTGFYEQYF.

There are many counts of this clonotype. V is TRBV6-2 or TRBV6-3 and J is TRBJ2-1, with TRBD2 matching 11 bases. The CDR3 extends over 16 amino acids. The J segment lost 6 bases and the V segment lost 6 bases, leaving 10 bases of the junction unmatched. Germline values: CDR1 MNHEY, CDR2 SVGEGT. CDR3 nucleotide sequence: TGTGCCAGCAGGCATCCGGGACTAGCGGACTCCAATGAGCAGTTCTTC. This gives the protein CASRHPGLADSNEQFF.

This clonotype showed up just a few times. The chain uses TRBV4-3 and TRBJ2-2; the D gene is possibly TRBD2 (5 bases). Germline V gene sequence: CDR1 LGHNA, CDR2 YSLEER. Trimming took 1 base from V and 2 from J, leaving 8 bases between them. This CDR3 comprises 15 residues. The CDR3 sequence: CASSQVGANTGELFF. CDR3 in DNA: TGCGCCAGCAGCCAAGTGGGAGCCAACACCGGGGAGCTGTTTTTT.